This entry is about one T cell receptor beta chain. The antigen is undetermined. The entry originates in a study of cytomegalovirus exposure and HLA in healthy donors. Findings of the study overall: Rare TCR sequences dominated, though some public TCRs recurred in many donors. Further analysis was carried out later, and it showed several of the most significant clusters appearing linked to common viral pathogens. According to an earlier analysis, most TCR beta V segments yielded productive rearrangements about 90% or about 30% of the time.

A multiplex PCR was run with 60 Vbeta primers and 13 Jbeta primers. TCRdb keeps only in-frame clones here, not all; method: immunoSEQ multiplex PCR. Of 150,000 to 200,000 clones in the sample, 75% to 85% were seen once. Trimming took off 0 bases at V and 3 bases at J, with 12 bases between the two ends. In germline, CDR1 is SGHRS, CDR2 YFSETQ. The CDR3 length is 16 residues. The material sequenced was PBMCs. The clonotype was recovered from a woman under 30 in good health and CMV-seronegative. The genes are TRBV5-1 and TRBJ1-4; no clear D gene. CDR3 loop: CASSLGPSSANEKLFF. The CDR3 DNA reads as TGCGCCAGCAGCTTGGGTCCCAGCAGCGCTAATGAAAAACTGTTTTTT.